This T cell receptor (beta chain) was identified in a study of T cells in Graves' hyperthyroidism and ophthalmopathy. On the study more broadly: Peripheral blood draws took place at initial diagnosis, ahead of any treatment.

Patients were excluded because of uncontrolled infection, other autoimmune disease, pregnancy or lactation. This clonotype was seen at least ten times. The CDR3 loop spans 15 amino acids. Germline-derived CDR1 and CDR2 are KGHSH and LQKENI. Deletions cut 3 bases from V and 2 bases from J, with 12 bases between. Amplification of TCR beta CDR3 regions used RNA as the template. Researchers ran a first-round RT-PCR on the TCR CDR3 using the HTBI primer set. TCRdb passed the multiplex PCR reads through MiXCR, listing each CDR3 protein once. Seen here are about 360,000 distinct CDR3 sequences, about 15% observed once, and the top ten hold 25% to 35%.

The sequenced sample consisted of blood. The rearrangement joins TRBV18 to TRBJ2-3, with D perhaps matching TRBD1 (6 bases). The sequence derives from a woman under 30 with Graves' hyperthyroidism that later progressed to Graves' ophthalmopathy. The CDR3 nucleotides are TGTGCCAGCTCACCCTCAGGGGCCATCACAGATACGCAGTATTTT. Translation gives CASSPSGAITDTQYF.